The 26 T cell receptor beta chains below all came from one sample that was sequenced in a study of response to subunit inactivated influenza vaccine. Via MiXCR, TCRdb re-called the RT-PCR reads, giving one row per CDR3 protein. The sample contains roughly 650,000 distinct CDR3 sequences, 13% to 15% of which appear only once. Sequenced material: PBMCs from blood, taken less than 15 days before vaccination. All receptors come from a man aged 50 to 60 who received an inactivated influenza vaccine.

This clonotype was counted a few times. Written as DNA, the CDR3 is TGTGCCAGCAGTGGGGTTCAGGCGGGCACATATACTTTCTCCTACAATGAGCAGTTCTTC. It translates to CASSGVQAGTYTFSYNEQFF. This chain uses TRBV6-1 with TRBJ2-1; a weak D match, TRBD2 (5 bases). The V end lost 4 bases, the J end lost 0 bases, and 25 bases lay between the germline ends. The CDR3 has 20 residues. Germline V gene lookup returns CDR1 MNHNS and CDR2 SASEGT.

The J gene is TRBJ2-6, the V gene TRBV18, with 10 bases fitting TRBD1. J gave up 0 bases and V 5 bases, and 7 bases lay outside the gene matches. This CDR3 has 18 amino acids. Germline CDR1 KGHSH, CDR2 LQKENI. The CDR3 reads CASSSRTGGSSGANVLTF. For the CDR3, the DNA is TGTGCCAGCTCAAGCAGGACAGGGGGTAGCTCTGGGGCCAACGTCCTGACTTTC.

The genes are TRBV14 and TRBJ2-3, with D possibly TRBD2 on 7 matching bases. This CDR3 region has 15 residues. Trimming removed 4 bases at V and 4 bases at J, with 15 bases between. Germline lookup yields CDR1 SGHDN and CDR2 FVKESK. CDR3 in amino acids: CASSPGGAHADTQYF. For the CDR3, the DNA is TGTGCCAGCAGCCCTGGGGGGGCGCACGCAGATACGCAGTATTTT. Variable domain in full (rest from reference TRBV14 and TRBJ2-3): EAGVTQFPSHSVIEKGQTVTLRCDPISGHDNLYWYRRVMGKEIKFLLHFVKESKQDESGMPNNRFLAERTGGTYSTLKVQPAELEDSGVYFCASSPGGAHADTQYFGPGTRLTVL.

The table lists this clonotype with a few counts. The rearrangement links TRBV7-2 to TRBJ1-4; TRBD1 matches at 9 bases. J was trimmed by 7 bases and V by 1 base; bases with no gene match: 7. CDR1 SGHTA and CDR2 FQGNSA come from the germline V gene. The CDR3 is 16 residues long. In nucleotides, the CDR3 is TGTGCCAGCAGCTTAGAGCCGGACAGGGGAGGTGAAAAACTGTTTTTT. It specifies CASSLEPDRGGEKLFF.

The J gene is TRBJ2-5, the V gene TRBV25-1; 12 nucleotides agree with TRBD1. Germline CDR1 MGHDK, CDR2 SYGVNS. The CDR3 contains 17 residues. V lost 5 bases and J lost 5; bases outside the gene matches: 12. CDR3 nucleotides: TGTGCCAGCAGTCCCCAGGGACAGGGGGCTTTGCGGGAGACCCAGTACTTC. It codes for CASSPQGQGALRETQYF.

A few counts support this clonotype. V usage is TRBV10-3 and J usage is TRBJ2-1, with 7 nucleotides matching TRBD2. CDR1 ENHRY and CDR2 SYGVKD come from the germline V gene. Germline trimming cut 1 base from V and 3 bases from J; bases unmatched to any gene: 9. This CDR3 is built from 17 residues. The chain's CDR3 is CAISEYDWREGYNEQFF. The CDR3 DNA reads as TGTGCCATCAGTGAGTATGACTGGAGGGAGGGCTACAATGAGCAGTTCTTC.

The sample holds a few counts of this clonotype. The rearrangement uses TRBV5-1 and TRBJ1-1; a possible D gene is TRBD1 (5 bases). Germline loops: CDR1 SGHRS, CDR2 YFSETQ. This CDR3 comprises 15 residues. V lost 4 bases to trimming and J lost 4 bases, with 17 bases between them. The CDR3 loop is CASSGGQGGSTEAFF. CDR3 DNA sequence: TGCGCCAGCAGCGGCGGGCAGGGAGGGTCCACTGAAGCTTTCTTT.

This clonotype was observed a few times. CDR3: CSAEFQGEQYF. In nucleotides, the CDR3 is TGCAGTGCTGAATTCCAGGGGGAGCAGTACTTC. This chain links TRBV20-1 with TRBJ2-7, with D perhaps matching TRBD1 (6 bases). V lost 5 bases, J lost 7 bases, and 12 bases lay in between. The germline V gene encodes CDR1 DFQATT and CDR2 SNEGSKA (reference sequence). The length of the CDR3 is 11 residues.

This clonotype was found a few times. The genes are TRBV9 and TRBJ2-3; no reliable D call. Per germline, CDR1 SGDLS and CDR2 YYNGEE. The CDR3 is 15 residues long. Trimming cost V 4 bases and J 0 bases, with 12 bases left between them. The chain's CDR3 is CASSPRPASTDTQYF. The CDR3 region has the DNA TGTGCCAGCAGCCCTCGACCGGCTAGCACAGATACGCAGTATTTT.

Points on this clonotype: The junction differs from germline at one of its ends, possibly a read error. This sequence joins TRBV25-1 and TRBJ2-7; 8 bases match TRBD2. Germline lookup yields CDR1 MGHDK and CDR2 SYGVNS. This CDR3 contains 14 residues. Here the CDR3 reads CASSPRREALIFHF. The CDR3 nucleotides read TGTGCCAGCTCCCCGCGGCGGGAGGCCCTTATATTCCACTTC.

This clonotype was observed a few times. This CDR3 reads CASSQEYWTGENSPLHF. The CDR3, as DNA: TGTGCCAGCAGCCAAGAATATTGGACAGGGGAGAATTCACCCCTCCACTTT. The J gene is TRBJ1-6, the V gene TRBV4-2, with 9 bases identical to TRBD1. The junction had 7 bases not matched to a gene; V was cut back by 0 bases and J by 7 bases. Looked up from germline, CDR1 is LGHNA and CDR2 is YNFKEQ. This CDR3 has 17 residues.

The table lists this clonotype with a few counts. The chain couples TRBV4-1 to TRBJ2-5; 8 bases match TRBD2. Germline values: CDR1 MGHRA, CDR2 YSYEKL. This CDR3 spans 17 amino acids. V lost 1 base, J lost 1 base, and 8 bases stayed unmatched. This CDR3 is CASSQAGGGPTQETQYF. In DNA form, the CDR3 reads TGCGCCAGCAGCCAAGCGGGGGGGGGGCCAACCCAAGAGACCCAGTACTTC.

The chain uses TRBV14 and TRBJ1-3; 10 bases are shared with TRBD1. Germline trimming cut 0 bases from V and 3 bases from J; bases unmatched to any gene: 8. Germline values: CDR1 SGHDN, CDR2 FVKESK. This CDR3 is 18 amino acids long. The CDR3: CASSQDPLGQGFGNTIYF. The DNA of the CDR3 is TGTGCCAGCAGCCAAGATCCCCTGGGACAGGGGTTTGGAAACACCATATATTTT.

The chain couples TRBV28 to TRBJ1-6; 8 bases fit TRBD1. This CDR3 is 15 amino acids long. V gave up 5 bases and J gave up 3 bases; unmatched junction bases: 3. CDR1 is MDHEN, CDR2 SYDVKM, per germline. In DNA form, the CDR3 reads TGTGCCAGCAGTAGACAGGGGTTCTATAATTCACCCCTCCACTTT. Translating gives CASSRQGFYNSPLHF.

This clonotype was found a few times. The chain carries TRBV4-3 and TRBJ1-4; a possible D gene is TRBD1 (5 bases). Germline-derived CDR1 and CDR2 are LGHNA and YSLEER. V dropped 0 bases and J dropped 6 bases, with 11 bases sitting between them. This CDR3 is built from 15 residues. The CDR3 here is CASSQEPRVYEKLFF. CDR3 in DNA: TGCGCCAGCAGCCAAGAGCCCAGGGTTTATGAAAAACTGTTTTTT.

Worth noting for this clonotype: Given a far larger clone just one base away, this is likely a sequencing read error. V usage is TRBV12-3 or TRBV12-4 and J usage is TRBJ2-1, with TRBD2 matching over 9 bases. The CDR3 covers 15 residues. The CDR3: CASSPTSGSYTEQFF. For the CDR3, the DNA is TGTGCCAGCAGTCCTACTAGCGGGTCCTACACTGAGCAGTTCTTC.

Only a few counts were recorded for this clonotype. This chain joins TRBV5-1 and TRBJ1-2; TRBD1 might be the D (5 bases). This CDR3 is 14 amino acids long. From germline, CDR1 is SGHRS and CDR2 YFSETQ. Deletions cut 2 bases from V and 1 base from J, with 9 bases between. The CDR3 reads CASSLGELNYGYTF. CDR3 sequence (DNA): TGCGCCAGCAGCTTAGGGGAGCTTAACTATGGCTACACCTTC. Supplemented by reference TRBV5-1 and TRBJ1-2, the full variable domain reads KAGVTQTPRYLIKTRGQQVTLSCSPISGHRSVSWYQQTPGQGLQFLFEYFSETQRNKGNFPGRFSGRQFSNSRSEMNVSTLELGDSALYLCASSLGELNYGYTFGSGTRLTVV.

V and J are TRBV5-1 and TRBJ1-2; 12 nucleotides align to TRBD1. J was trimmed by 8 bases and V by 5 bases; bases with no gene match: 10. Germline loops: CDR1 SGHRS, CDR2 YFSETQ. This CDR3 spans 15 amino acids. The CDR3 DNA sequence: TGCGCCAGCAGGGAAAGGGACAGGGGGCTGTCCGGCTACACCTTC. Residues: CASRERDRGLSGYTF.

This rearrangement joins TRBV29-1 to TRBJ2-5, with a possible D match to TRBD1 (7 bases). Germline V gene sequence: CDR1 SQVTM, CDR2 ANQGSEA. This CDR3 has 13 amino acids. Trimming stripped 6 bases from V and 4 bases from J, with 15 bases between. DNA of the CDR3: TGCAGCGTCAGGGGGGCCGACCGAGAGACCCAGTACTTC. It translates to CSVRGADRETQYF.

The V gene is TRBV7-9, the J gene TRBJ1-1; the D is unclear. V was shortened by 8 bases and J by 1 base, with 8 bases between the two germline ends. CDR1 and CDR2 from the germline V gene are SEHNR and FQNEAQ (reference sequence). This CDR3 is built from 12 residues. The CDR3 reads CASLSPNTEAFF. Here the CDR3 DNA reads TGTGCCAGCCTTTCACCGAACACTGAAGCTTTCTTT.

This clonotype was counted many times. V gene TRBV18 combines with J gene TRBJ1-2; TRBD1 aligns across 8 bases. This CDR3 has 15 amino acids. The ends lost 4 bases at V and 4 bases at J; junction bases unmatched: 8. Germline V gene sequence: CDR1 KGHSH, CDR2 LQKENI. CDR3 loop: CASSQDRALGYGYTF. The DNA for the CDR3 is TGTGCCAGCTCACAGGACAGGGCTTTGGGCTATGGCTACACCTTC.

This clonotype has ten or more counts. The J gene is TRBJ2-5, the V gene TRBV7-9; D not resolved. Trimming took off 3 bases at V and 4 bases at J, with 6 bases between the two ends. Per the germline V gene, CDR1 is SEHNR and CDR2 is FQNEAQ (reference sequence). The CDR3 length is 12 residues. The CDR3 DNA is TGTGCCAGCAGCTTTGGGCGAGAGACCCAGTACTTC. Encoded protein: CASSFGRETQYF.

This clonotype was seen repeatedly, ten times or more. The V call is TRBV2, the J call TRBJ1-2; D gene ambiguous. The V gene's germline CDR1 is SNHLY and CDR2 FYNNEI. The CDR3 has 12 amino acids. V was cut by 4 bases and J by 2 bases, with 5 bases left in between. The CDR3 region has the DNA TGTGCCAGCAGTGTACAGAACTATGGCTACACCTTC. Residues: CASSVQNYGYTF.

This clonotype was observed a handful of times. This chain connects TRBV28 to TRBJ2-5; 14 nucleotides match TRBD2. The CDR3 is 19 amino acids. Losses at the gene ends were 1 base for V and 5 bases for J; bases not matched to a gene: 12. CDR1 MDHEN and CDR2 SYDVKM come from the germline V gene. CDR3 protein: CASSLSPLTSGGAWETQYF. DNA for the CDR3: TGTGCCAGCAGTTTATCCCCGCTGACTAGCGGGGGGGCGTGGGAGACCCAGTACTTC.

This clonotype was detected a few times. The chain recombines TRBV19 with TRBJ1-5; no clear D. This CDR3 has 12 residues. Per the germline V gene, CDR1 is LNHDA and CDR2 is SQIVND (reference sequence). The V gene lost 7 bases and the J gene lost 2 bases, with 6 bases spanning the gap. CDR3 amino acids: CASTRGNQPQHF. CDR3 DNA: TGTGCCAGTACGAGGGGCAATCAGCCCCAGCATTTT.

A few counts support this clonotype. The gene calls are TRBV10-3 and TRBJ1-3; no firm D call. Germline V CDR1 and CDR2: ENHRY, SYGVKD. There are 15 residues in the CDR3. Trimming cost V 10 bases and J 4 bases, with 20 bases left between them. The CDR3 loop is CASLGWQSKGNTIYF. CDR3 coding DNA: TGTGCCAGCCTCGGGTGGCAGAGTAAAGGAAACACCATATATTTT.